Following are 4 T cell receptor beta chains from one sample sequenced in a study of read filtering for tumor transcriptome and immune sequencing. This library used roughly 400 ng RNA and molecular barcoded adaptors spanning alpha/delta and beta/gamma chains. TCRdb fed the reads into MiXCR, producing one record per CDR3 protein. The data show tens of thousands of distinct CDR3 sequences, 20% to 25% seen once. The material sequenced was a population of CD138-negative cells sorted from bone marrow. The receptors were sampled from a donor aged 40 or older with multiple myeloma.

Many counts were recorded for this clonotype. The rearrangement links TRBV20-1 to TRBJ1-1; D remains unclear. Between the trimmed V and J ends, which lost 1 base and 5 bases, there was a span of 8 bases. CDR1 DFQATT and CDR2 SNEGSKA come from the germline V gene (reference sequence). The CDR3 totals 12 residues. The CDR3 here is CSARAAVTEAFF. The DNA for the CDR3 is TGCAGTGCTAGAGCGGCAGTTACTGAAGCTTTCTTT.

This clonotype was seen a handful of times. The conserved phenylalanine or tryptophan is not found at the CDR3 terminus, so this likely reflects a read error. The chain employs TRBV24-1 and TRBJ2-1; 12 nucleotides align to TRBD1. The germline CDR1 and CDR2 sequences are KGHDR and SFDVKD. This CDR3 is 17 amino acids long. Germline trimming cut 4 bases from V and 3 bases from J; bases unmatched to any gene: 6. The CDR3 here is CATSELGTGGRYNEQFL. The CDR3 DNA is TGTGCCACCAGTGAACTTGGGACAGGGGGCCGCTACAATGAGCAGTTCCTC.

Comments on this clonotype: A much larger clone lies a single base off, so this may be a read error. The chain uses TRBV11-2 and TRBJ2-1, with 12 positions matching TRBD2. Trimming took 5 bases from V and 5 from J; bases not matched to a gene: 4. CDR1 and CDR2 from the germline V gene are SGHAT and FQNNGV. The CDR3 length is 15 residues. This chain's CDR3 is CASSPRLAGDNEQFF. Here the CDR3 DNA reads TGTGCCAGCAGCCCACGACTAGCGGGGGACAATGAGCAGTTCTTC.

The table lists this clonotype with a few counts. The chain carries TRBV19 and TRBJ2-1, with a weak D call TRBD1 (6 bases). Germline assignment: CDR1 LNHDA and CDR2 SQIVND (reference sequence). The germline V and J ends were trimmed by 0 bases and 9 bases, with 15 bases remaining between them. The CDR3 spans 15 residues. CDR3 loop: CASSIDRGQLAEQFF. The CDR3 nucleotides are TGTGCCAGTAGTATAGACAGGGGTCAGCTGGCTGAGCAGTTCTTC. The variable domain in full, with the rest retrieved from reference TRBV19 and TRBJ2-1, is DGGITQSPKYLFRKEGQNVTLSCEQNLNHDAMYWYRQDPGQGLRLIYYSQIVNDFQKGDIAEGYSVSREKKESFPLTVTSAQKNPTAFYLCASSIDRGQLAEQFFGPGTRLTVL.